This TCR beta chain was identified in a study of T cells in women clearing cervical HPV infection. On the study more broadly: Blood came at first lesion visit for cases, post-clearance for controls.

Genomic DNA, averaging roughly 1,200 ng per sample, yielded TCR beta CDR3 via immunoSEQ. Sequencing used immunoSEQ multiplex PCR; TCRdb keeps in-frame clones, though not all of them. The listing contains roughly 9,000 clones. Material: blood buffy coat. The TCR sequence derives from a woman between 18 and 70 years old with a cervical HPV16 infection that either progressed to CIN3+ or cleared (not recorded which).

CDR3 loop: CASSSYREMNTEAFF. The CDR3 bases that were read are TGTGCCAGCAGCTCCTACAGGGAAATGAACACTGAA. This chain links TRBV7-9 with TRBJ1-1, with a tentative D call TRBD1 (6 bases). The read finishes 3 residues shy of the CDR3 end, and the germline J gene is used to complete it. CDR3 length equals 15 residues. Trimming left V 4 bases short and J 0 bases short, with 12 bases between. From germline, CDR1 is SEHNR and CDR2 FQNEAQ (reference sequence).